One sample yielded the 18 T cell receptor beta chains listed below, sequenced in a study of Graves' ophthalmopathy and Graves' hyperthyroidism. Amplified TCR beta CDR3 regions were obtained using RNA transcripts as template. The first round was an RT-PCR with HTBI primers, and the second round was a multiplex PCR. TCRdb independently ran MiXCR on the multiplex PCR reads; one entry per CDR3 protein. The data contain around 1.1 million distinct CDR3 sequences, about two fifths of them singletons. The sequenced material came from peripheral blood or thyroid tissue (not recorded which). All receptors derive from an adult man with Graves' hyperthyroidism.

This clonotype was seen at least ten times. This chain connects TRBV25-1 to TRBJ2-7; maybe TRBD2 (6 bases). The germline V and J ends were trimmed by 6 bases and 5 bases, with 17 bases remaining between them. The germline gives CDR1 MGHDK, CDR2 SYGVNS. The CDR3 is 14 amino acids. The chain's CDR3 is CASRLGPGGNEQYF. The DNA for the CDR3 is TGTGCCAGCAGGTTAGGGCCCGGCGGGAACGAGCAGTACTTC.

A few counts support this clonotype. The CDR3 spells CASSPASGPGELFF. The DNA of the CDR3 is TGTGCCAGCAGCCCAGCTTCAGGGCCCGGGGAGCTGTTTTTT. The genes are TRBV5-4 and TRBJ2-2; a possible D gene is TRBD1 (5 bases). Trimming left V 4 bases short and J 6 bases short, with 13 bases between. The CDR3 is 14 amino acids. Per germline, CDR1 SGHNT and CDR2 YYREEE (reference sequence).

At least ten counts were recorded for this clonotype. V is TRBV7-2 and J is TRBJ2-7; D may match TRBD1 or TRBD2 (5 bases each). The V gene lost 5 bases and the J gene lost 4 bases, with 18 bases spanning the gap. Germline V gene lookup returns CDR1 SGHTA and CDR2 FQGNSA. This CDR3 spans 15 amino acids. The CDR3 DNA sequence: TGTGCCAGCAGCCCGAGGGACGGACCCGAGTACGAGCAGTACTTC. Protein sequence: CASSPRDGPEYEQYF.

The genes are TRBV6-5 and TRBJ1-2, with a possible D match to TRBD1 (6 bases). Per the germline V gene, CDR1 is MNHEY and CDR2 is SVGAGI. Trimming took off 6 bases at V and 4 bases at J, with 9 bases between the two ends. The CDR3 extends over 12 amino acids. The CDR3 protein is CASSKGGYGYTF. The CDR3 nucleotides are TGTGCCAGCAGCAAGGGGGGCTATGGCTACACCTTC.

CDR3 DNA: TGCAGCGTTGCTAACCGGGACAATAGCAATCAGCCCCAGCATTTT. Translated: CSVANRDNSNQPQHF. The rearrangement links TRBV29-1 to TRBJ1-5; D might be TRBD1 (6 bases). Trimming pared 4 bases from V and 0 bases from J, leaving 13 bases between. This CDR3 spans 15 amino acids. Germline loops: CDR1 SQVTM, CDR2 ANQGSEA.

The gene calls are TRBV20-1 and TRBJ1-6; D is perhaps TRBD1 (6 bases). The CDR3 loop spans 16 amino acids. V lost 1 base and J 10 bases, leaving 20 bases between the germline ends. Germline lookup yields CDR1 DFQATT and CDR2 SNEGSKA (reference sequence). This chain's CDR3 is CSARVAQGSSVSPLHF. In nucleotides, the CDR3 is TGCAGTGCTAGAGTTGCACAGGGAAGTTCGGTATCACCCCTCCACTTT.

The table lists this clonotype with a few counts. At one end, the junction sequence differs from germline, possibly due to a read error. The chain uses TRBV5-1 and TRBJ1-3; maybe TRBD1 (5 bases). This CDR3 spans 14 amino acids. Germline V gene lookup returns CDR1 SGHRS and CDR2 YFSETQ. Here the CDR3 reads CASSFREGKVTIYF. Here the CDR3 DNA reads TGTGCCAGCAGCTTTCGGGAGGGGAAGGTCACCATATATTTT.

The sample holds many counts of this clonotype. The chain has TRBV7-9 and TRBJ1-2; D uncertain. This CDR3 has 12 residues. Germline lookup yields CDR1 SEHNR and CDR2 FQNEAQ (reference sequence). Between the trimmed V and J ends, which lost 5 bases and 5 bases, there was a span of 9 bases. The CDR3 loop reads CASSPTVYGYTF. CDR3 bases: TGTGCCAGCAGCCCTACTGTTTATGGCTACACCTTC. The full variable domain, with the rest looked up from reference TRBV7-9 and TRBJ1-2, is DTGVSQNPRHKITKRGQNVTFRCDPISEHNRLYWYRQTLGQGPEFLTYFQNEAQLEKSRLLSDRFSAERPKGSFSTLEIQRTEQGDSAMYLCASSPTVYGYTFGSGTRLTVV.

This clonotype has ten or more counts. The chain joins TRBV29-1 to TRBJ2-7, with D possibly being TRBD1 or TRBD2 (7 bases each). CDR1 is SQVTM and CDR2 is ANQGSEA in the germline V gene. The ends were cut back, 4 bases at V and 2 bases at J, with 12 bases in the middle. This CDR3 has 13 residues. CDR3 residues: CSVGGGQTYEQYF. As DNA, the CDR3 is TGCAGCGTTGGGGGGGGACAGACCTACGAGCAGTACTTC.

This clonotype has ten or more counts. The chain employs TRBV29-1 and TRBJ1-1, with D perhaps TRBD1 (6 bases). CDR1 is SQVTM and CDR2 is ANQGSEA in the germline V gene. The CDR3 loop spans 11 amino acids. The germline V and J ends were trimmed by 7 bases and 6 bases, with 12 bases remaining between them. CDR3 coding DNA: TGCAGCGCCCAGGGGAAGGCTGAAGCTTTCTTT. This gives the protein CSAQGKAEAFF.

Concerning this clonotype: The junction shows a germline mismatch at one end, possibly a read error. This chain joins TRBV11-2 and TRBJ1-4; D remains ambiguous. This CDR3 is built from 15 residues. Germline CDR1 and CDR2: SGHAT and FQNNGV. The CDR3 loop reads CASSQDPSLNEKLFF. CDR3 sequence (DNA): TGCGCCAGCAGCCAAGATCCCAGTCTTAATGAAAAACTGTTTTTT.

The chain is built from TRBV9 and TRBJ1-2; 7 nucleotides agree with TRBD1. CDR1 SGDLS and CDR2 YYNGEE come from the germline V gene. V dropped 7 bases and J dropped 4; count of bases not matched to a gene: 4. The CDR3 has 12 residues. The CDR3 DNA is TGTGCCAGCCACGGGACAGCCTATGGCTACACCTTC. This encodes CASHGTAYGYTF.

The CDR3 sequence is CATSDPRDSTDTQYF. DNA for the CDR3: TGTGCCACCAGTGACCCCAGAGATAGCACAGATACGCAGTATTTT. The chain recombines TRBV24-1 with TRBJ2-3; D is undetermined. The CDR3 is 15 amino acids. V was cut by 4 bases and J by 0 bases, with 10 bases left in between. Germline assignment: CDR1 KGHDR and CDR2 SFDVKD.

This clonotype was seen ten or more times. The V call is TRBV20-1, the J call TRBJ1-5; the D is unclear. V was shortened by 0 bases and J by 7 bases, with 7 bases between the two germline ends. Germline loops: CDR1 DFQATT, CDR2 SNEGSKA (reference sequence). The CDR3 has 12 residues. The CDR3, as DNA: TGCAGTGCTAGAGAATCTGAGCAGCCCCAGCATTTT. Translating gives CSARESEQPQHF.

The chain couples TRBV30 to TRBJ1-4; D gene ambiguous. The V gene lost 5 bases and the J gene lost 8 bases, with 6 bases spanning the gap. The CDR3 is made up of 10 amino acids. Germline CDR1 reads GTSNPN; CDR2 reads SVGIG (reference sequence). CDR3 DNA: TGTGCCTGGGGGGAAGAAAAACTGTTTTTT. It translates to CAWGEEKLFF.

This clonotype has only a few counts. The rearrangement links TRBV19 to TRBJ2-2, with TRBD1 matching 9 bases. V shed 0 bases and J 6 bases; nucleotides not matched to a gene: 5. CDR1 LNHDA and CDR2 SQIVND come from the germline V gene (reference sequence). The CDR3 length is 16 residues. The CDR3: CASSIDYRGRPGELFF. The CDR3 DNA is TGTGCCAGTAGTATAGATTACAGGGGGCGCCCCGGGGAGCTGTTTTTT.

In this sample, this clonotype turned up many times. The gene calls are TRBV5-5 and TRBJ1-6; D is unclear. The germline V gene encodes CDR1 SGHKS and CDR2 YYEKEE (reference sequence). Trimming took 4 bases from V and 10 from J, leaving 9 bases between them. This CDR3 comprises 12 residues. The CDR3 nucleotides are TGTGCCAGCAGCGCGGGGATCTCACCCCTCCACTTT. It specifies CASSAGISPLHF.

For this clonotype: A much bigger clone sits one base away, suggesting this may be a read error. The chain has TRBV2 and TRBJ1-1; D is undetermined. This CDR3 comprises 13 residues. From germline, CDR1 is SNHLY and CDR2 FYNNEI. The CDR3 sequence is CAGSQDLKPEAFF. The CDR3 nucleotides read TGCGCCGGCAGCCAAGATTTGAAACCTGAAGCTTTCTTT.